Listed below are T cell receptor beta chains from one sample, sequenced in a study of blood T cell repertoires in COVID-19. Measured with immunoSEQ multiplex PCR; TCRdb has only the in-frame clones, and not every one. The data hold some 200,000 clones, with over 75% observed a single time. The material sequenced was PBMCs or T cells enriched from blood (not recorded which). Source of these receptors: a man in his thirties or forties in a cohort exposed to, infected with or recovered from COVID-19 (not recorded which). Each CDR3 is given with its conserved first and last residue. The D gene is left open where the match is weak. Some rows have no size entry. The others give once, few or many, or a class for an expanded clone.

TRBD1,TRBJ2-3,.,TRBV5-1,TGCGCCAGCAGCCCTGGACAGGCCTACACAGATACGCAGTATTTT,CASSPGQAYTDTQYF
.,TRBJ2-7,.,TRBV28,TGTGCCAGCAGAAACAGCCTCTACCACGAGCAGTACTTC,CASRNSLYHEQYF
TRBD1,TRBJ1-5,few,TRBV24-1,TGTGCCACCAGTGTAGGGGACAGGGGGCGCAATCAGCCCCAGCATTTT,CATSVGDRGRNQPQHF
TRBD2,TRBJ2-1,.,TRBV19,TGTGCCAGTAGTACCGGACTAGCGGGAGCGGTTGAGCAGTTCTTC,CASSTGLAGAVEQFF
.,TRBJ2-3,.,TRBV4-3,TGCGCCAGCAGCCACCTCTCGAGCGGGCTCACAGATACGCAGTATTTT,CASSHLSSGLTDTQYF
TRBD1,TRBJ2-7,.,TRBV5-6,TGTGCCAGCAGCTCGCCACGGACAGGGGCCTACGAGCAGTACTTC,CASSSPRTGAYEQYF
.,TRBJ2-2,.,TRBV11-2,TGTGCCAGCAGCTTAGGAGTTGCCGACACCGGGGAGCTGTTTTTT,CASSLGVADTGELFF
TRBD1,TRBJ2-7,.,TRBV7-9,TGTGCCAGCAGCTTAAACAGGGGGATCGACGAGCAGTACTTC,CASSLNRGIDEQYF
.,TRBJ2-5,.,TRBV25-1,TGTGCCAGCAGTGATGGCCTTTGGGAGACCCAGTACTTC,CASSDGLWETQYF
TRBD1,TRBJ1-2,.,TRBV19,TGTGCCAGTAGTATCGAACAGGGGTACTATGGCTACACCTTC,CASSIEQGYYGYTF
.,TRBJ1-4,.,TRBV3-1/TRBV3-2,TGTGCCAGCAGCCAAGGCCCCCCCGGGTTAACTAATGAAAAACTGTTTTTT,CASSQGPPGLTNEKLFF
TRBD2,TRBJ2-2,.,TRBV9,TGTGCCAGCAGCGTAGAGGCGGGAGGCCCCGGGGAGCTGTTTTTT,CASSVEAGGPGELFF
TRBD1,TRBJ1-5,.,TRBV5-1,TGCGCCAGCAGCCTGACAGGGAATCAGCCCCAGCATTTT,CASSLTGNQPQHF
TRBD1,TRBJ1-5,.,TRBV2,TGTGCCAGCAGTTTGGACAGGGGCAGTCAGCCCCAGCATTTT,CASSLDRGSQPQHF
.,TRBJ1-1,once,TRBV27,TGTGCCAGCAGAGCAGGGTGGCAAACGAACACTGAAGCTTTCTTT,CASRAGWQTNTEAFF
.,TRBJ2-1,.,TRBV5-1,TGCGCCAGCAGCTCACCGACCCGTATCCTGCGGGCAGTCTACAATGAGCAGTTCTTC,CASSSPTRILRAVYNEQFF
.,TRBJ1-1,.,TRBV6-1,TGTGCCAGCAGTGGCTCACAGGTCCTTCGGGGGGGAGGTACTGAAGCTTTCTTT,CASSGSQVLRGGGTEAFF
.,TRBJ2-1,.,TRBV4-2,TGTGCCAGCAGCCAAGGTGCTGGTCAGGCGCAGAATGAGCAGTTCTTC,CASSQGAGQAQNEQFF